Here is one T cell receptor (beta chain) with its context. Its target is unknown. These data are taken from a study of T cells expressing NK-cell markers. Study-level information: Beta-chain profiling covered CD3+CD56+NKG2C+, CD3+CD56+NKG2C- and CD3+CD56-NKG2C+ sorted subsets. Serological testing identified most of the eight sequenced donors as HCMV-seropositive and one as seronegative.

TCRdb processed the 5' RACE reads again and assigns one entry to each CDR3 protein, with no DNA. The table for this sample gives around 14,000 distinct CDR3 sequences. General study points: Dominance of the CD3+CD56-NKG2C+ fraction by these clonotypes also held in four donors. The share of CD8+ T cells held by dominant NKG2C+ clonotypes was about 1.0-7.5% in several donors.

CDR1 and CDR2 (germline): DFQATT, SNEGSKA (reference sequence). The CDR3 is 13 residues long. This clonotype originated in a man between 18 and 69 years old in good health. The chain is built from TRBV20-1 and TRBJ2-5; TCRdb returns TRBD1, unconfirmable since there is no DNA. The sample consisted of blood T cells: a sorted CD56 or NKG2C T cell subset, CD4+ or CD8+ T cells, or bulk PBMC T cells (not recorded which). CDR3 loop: CSAKGTGRETQYF.